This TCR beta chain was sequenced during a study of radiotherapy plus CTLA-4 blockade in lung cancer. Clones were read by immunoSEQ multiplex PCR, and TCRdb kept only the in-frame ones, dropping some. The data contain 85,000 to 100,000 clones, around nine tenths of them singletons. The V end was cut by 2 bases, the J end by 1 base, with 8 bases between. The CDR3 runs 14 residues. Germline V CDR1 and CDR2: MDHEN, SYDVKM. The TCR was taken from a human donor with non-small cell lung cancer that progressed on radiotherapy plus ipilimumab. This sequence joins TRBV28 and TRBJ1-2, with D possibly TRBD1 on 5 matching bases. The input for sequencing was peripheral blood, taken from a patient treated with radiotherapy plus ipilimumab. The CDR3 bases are TGTGCCAGCAGTTTAGGGGCAGATAACTATGGCTACACCTTC. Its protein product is CASSLGADNYGYTF.